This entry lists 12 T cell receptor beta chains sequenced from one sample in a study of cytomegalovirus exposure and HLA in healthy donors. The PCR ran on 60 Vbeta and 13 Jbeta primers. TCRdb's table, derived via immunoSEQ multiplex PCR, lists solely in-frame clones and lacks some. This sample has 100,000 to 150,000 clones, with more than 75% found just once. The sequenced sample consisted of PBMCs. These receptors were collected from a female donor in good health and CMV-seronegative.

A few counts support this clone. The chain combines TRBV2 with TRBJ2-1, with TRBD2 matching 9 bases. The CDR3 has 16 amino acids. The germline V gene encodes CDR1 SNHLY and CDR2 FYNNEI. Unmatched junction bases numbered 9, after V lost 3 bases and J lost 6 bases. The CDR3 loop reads CASSERAGGMRNEQFF. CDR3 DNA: TGTGCCAGCAGTGAGAGGGCGGGAGGGATGCGCAATGAGCAGTTCTTC.

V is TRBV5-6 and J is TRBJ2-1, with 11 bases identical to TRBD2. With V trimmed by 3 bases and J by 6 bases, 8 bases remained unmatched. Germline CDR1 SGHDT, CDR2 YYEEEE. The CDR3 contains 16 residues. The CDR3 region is CASSSPGTSGRNEQFF. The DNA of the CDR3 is TGTGCCAGCAGCTCCCCCGGGACTAGCGGCCGCAATGAGCAGTTCTTC.

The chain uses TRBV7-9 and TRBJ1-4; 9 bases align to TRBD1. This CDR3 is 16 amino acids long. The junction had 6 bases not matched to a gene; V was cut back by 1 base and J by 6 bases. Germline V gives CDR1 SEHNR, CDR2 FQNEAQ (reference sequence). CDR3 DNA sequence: TGTGCCAGCAGCTTAGGAACAGGGGGCCGTCATGAAAAACTGTTTTTT. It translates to CASSLGTGGRHEKLFF.

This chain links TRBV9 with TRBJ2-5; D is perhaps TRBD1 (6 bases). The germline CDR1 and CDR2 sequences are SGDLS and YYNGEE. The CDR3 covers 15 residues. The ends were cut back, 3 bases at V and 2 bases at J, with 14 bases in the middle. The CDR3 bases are TGTGCCAGCAGCGAATCAGGGGTAAATCAAGAGACCCAGTACTTC. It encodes CASSESGVNQETQYF. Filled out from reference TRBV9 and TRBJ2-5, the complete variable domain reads DSGVTQTPKHLITATGQRVTLRCSPRSGDLSVYWYQQSLDQGLQFLIQYYNGEERAKGNILERFSAQQFPDLHSELNLSSLELGDSALYFCASSESGVNQETQYFGPGTRLLVL.

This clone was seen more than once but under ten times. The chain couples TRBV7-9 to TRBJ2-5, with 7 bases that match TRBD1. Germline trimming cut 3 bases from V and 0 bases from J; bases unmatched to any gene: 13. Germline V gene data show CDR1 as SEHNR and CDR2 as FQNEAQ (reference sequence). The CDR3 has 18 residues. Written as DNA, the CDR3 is TGTGCCAGCAGCTTCGGTCAGGGGGAAAAGACGTACCAAGAGACCCAGTACTTC. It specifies CASSFGQGEKTYQETQYF.

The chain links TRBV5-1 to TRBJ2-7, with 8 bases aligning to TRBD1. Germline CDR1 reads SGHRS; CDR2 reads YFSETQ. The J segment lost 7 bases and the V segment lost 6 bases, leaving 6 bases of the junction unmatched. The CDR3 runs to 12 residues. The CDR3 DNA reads TGCGCCAGCACCCAGCAGGGGGCAGAGCAGTACTTC. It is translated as CASTQQGAEQYF. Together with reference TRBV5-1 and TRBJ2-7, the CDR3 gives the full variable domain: KAGVTQTPRYLIKTRGQQVTLSCSPISGHRSVSWYQQTPGQGLQFLFEYFSETQRNKGNFPGRFSGRQFSNSRSEMNVSTLELGDSALYLCASTQQGAEQYFGPGTRLTVT.

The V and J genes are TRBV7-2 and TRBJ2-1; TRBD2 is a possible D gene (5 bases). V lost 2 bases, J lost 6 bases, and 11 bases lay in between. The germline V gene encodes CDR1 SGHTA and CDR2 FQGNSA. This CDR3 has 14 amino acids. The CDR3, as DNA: TGTGCCAGCAGCTTACATATAGCGACCAATGAGCAGTTCTTC. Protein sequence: CASSLHIATNEQFF. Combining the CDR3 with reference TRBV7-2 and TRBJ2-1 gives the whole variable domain GAGVSQSPSNKVTEKGKDVELRCDPISGHTALYWYRQSLGQGLEFLIYFQGNSAPDKSGLPSDRFSAERTGGSVSTLTIQRTQQEDSAVYLCASSLHIATNEQFFGPGTRLTVL.

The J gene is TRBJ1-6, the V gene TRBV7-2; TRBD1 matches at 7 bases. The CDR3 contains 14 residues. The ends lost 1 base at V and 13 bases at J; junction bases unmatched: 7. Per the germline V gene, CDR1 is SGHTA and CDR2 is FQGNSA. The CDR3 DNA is TGTGCCAGCAGCTTAGGACAGGGAAGGGGGCCCCTCCACTTT. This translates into CASSLGQGRGPLHF.

CDR3 loop: CASRLAAYNEQFF. CDR3 coding DNA: TGTGCCAGCAGACTAGCGGCGTACAATGAGCAGTTCTTC. This sequence joins TRBV6-1 and TRBJ2-1; the match to TRBD2 covers 8 bases. The junction had 2 bases not matched to a gene; V was cut back by 6 bases and J by 4 bases. Germline CDR1 is MNHNS and CDR2 is SASEGT. The CDR3 spans 13 residues.

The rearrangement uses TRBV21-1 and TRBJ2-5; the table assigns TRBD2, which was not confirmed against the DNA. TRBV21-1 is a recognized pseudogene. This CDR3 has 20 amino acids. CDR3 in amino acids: CASSKESDLASGEQPETQYF. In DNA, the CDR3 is TGTGCCAGCAGCAAAGAAAGCGATTTGGCCAGCGGGGAGCAACCAGAGACCCAGTACTTC.

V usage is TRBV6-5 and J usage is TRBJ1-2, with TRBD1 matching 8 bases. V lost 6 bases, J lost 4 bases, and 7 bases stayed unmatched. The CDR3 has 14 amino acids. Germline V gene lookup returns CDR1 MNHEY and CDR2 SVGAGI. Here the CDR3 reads CASRPRGRGYGYTF. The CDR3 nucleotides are TGTGCCAGCAGACCCAGGGGGCGCGGCTATGGCTACACCTTC.

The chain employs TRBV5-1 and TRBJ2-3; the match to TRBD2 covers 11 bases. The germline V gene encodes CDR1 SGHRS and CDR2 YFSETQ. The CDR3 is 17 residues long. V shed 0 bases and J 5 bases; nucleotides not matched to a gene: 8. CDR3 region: CASSLGLLAGEGDTQYF. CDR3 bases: TGCGCCAGCAGCTTGGGATTACTAGCGGGAGAAGGAGATACGCAGTATTTT.